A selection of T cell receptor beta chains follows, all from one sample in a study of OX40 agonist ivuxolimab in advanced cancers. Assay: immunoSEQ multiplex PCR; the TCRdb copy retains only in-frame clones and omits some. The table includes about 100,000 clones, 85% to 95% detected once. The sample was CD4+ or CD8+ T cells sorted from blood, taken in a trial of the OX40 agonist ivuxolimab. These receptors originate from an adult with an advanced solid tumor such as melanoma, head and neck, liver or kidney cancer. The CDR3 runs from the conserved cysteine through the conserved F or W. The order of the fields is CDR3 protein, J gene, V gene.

CASSSGMGETDTQYF | TRBJ2-3 | TRBV7-3
CASSFWSTVLNTEAFF | TRBJ1-1 | TRBV7-2
CASWGLGGLPNEKLFF | TRBJ1-4 | TRBV5-8
CASSTTGDEQFF | TRBJ2-1 | TRBV5-1
CASSLGGTGIYEQYF | TRBJ2-7 | TRBV27
CASSSVAVSYEQYF | TRBJ2-7 | TRBV28
CASSRGTGATDTQYF | TRBJ2-3 | TRBV6-4
CASSPRGTNYEQYF | TRBJ2-7 | TRBV2
CASSLIVYTGELFF | TRBJ2-2 | TRBV5-8
CASSSKTGSYGYTF | TRBJ1-2 | TRBV5-4
CASGLGQGLNTEAFF | TRBJ1-1 | TRBV12-5
CASSIGTDYGYTF | TRBJ1-2 | TRBV19
CASQSGGKGTEAFF | TRBJ1-1 | TRBV7-9
CASRTGTRSYGYTF | TRBJ1-2 | TRBV28
CASSAFYGTSGGYTF | TRBJ1-2 | TRBV25-1
CASSLQGLAGSYNEQFF | TRBJ2-1 | TRBV5-1
CASSLRSFNAEQYF | TRBJ2-7 | TRBV7-9
CASSNYNQPQHF | TRBJ1-5 | TRBV4-1
CASSIGRGSGANVLTF | TRBJ2-6 | TRBV19
CASREEPAQFSTQYF | TRBJ2-3 | TRBV2
CASSVGGGNGYEQYF | TRBJ2-7 | TRBV5-4
CASTLGAGSPDTQYF | TRBJ2-3 | TRBV5-1